This T cell receptor (beta chain) derives from a study of identical twins. Overall study findings and caveats: Those out-of-frame alpha sequences shared by twins showed an excess of low generation probability. Memory repertoires showed no such pattern, whereas abundant cord blood beta clonotypes carried fewer insertions.

Germline CDR1 reads MNHNS; CDR2 reads SASEGT. CDR3 length: 14 residues. V shed 6 bases and J shed 4 bases, with 16 bases lying between them. TCRdb re-called the 5' RACE reads with MiXCR, one entry per CDR3 protein. The sample carries approximately 700,000 distinct CDR3 sequences, 15% to 20% recorded once. There are a few counts of this clonotype. Its antigen remains unidentified. These data are also associated with another study on T cells expressing NK-cell markers. Turning to that study: Within several experiments, an anti-gamma-delta TCR antibody kept the sorting limited to alpha-beta TCR T cells. These clonotypes additionally ranked first within the CD3+CD56-NKG2C+ fraction of a few donors.

The sequenced sample consisted of PBMCs. The sequence was obtained from a woman under 30 in good health. The J gene is TRBJ2-7, the V gene TRBV6-1, with D possibly being TRBD2 (6 bases). CDR3 bases: TGTGCCAGCAGCCTTAGGCGGGGTAGATACGAGCAGTACTTC. Residues: CASSLRRGRYEQYF.